What follows is one TCR beta chain and its context. Its recognized antigen is unknown. One base away there is no much larger clone; base qualities are not given. This sample is part of a study of blood T cell repertoires in COVID-19 (dated by TCRdb to the early 2020s). Broadly, across the study: Samples from collaborators originated in the United States, Italy and Spain and spanned both the acute and convalescent phases of COVID-19. The repertoires were made available in a free public database intended to serve as a resource for research on the immune response to SARS-CoV-2. Subjects who had been exposed to COVID-19, were actively infected with it, or had recovered from it provided the deeply sampled blood TCRbeta repertoires that made up the dataset. The material from the prospective study consisted of cDNA or gDNA derived from T cells, B-cell-depleted T cells, or PBMCs. Sample metadata almost always included a de-identified subject ID, COVID-19 status, age in years and sex. Samples were obtained from the ongoing ImmuneRACE study (first 160 participants) and from some 1,300 subjects provided by 6 global collaborators. HLA class I and class II types, where available, came from metadata supplied by the sample provider rather than from assay-based typing.

Whole blood was collected in K2EDTA tubes by collaborating institutions according to the institutions' own protocols. For TCRbeta analysis, collaborators shipped samples as frozen whole blood, isolated PBMCs, or DNA extracted from either of those sample types. TCRbeta CDR3 regions were amplified from genomic DNA using the immunoSEQ Assay, a bias-controlled multiplex PCR. Turning to the authors' computational methods: The number of nucleated cells in each sample was estimated from the amplification of reference gene primers within the assay. Sequence reads were collapsed and filtered to measure the absolute abundance of every unique TCRbeta CDR3 rearrangement. Productive Simpson clonality was computed per sample as the square root of Simpson's diversity index over productive rearrangements. TCRdb obtained this table from immuneACCESS and retained in-frame rearrangements with V and J assigned. These tables miss some clones; where compared with another copy, unresolved V genes account for less than half of the shortfall, and the remainder is unexplained. The V and J calls and the clone size are those of that table, but D and trimming were determined from the DNA. The sample table lists some 97,000 clones, 88% of them with a count of one. The leading ten clones occupy about 5% of the sample.

Results the study describes overall, beyond this receptor: How much clinical and demographic metadata was included differed by source and by participant, and the metadata was provided uncurated.

The TCR was taken from a human donor in a cohort sampled during active COVID-19. Sequencing was done on a sample of peripheral blood.

The CDR3 protein sequence reads: CASSRDFGKPQHF. The nucleotide sequence is TGTGCCAGCAGCAGGGACTTTGGTAAGCCCCAGCATTTT. Recombination linked TRBV6-5 to TRBJ1-5; tentative D gene TRBD1, with 5 bases matching. The trim is 6 bases for V and 8 bases for J, with a gap of 14 bases between the germline ends. The CDR3, cysteine through phenylalanine, is 13 amino acids long. Only CDR3 DNA is held: 39 bases, read in frame from base 1. CDR1 and CDR2 are read off the germline V gene as MNHEY and SVGAGI.